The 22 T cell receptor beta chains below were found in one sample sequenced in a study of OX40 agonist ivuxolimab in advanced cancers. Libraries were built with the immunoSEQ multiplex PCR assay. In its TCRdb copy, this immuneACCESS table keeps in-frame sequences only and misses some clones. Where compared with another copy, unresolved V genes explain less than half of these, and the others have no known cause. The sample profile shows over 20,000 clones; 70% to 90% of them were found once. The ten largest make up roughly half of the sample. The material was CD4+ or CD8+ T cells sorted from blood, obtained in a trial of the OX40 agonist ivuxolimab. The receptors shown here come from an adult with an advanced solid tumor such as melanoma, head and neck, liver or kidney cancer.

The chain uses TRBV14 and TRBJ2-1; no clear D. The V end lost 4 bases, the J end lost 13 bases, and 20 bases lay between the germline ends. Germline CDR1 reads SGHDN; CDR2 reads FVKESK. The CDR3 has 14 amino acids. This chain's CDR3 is CASSLKIGPLGQFF. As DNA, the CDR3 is TGTGCCAGCAGCCTCAAGATAGGTCCCCTAGGTCAGTTCTTC.

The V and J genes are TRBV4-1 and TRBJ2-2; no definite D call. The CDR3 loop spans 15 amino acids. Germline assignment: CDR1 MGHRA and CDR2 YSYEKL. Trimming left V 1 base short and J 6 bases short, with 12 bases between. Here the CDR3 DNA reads TGCGCCAGCAGCCAAGGCGTTAGTGCGGCCGGGGAGCTGTTTTTT. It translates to CASSQGVSAAGELFF.

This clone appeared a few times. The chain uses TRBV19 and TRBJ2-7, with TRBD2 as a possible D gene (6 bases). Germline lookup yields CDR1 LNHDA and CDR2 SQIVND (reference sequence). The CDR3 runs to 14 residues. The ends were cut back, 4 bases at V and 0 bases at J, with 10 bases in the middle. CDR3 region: CASSTGTLSYEQYF. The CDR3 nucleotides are TGTGCCAGTAGTACGGGGACTCTCTCCTACGAGCAGTACTTC.

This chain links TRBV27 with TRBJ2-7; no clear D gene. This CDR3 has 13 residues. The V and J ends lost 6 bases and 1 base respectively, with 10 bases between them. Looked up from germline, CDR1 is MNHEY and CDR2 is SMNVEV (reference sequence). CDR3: CASRGGSSYEQYF. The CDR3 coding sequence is TGTGCCAGCAGGGGCGGCTCTTCCTACGAGCAGTACTTC.

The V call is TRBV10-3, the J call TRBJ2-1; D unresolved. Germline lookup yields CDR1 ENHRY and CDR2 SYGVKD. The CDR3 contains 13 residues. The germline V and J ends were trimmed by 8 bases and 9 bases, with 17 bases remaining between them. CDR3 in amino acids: CAISNRPYAEQFF. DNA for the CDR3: TGTGCCATCTCTAATAGACCGTACGCTGAGCAGTTCTTC.

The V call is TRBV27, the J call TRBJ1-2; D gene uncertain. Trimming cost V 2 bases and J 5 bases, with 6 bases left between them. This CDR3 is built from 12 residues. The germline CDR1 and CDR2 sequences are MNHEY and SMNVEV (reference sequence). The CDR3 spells CASSLDGYGYTF. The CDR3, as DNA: TGTGCCAGCAGTTTAGATGGGTATGGCTACACCTTC.

The CDR3, as DNA: TGCGCCAGCAGCCAAGATCTGGGGGGGGCGAATGAGCAGTACTTC. Amino acid sequence: CASSQDLGGANEQYF. The chain links TRBV4-1 to TRBJ2-7; possibly TRBD2 for D (7 bases). The CDR3 consists of 15 residues. Germline V gives CDR1 MGHRA, CDR2 YSYEKL. Trimming removed 0 bases at V and 7 bases at J, with 16 bases between.

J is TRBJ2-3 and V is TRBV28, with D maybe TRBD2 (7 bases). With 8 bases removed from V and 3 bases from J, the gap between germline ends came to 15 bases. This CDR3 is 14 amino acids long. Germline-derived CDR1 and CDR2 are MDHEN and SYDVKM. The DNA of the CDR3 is TGTGCCAGCGAAGGGGGGGGGCTTACAGATACGCAGTATTTT. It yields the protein CASEGGGLTDTQYF.

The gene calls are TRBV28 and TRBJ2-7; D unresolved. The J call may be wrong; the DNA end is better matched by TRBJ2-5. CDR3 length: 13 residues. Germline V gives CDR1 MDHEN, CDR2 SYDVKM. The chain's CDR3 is CASSSPLRETQYF. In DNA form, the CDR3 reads TGTGCCAGCAGTTCCCCCCTCCGTGAGACCCAGTACTTC.

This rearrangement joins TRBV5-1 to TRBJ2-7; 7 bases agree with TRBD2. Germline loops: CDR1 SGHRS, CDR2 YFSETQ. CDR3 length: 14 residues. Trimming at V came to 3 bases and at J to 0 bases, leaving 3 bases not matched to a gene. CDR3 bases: TGCGCCAGCAGCTGGGGACTAATCTCCTACGAGCAGTACTTC. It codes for CASSWGLISYEQYF.

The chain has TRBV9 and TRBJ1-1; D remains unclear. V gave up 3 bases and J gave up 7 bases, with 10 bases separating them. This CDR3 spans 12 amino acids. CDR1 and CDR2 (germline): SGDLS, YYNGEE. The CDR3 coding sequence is TGTGCCAGCAGCGCGGACGGGGTTGAAGCTTTCTTT. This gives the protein CASSADGVEAFF.

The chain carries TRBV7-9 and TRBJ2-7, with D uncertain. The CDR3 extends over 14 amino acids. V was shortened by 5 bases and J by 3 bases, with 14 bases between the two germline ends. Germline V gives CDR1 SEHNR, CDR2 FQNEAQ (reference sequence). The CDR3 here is CASSPVGSNYEQYF. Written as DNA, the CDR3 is TGTGCCAGCAGCCCGGTGGGCAGTAACTACGAGCAGTACTTC.

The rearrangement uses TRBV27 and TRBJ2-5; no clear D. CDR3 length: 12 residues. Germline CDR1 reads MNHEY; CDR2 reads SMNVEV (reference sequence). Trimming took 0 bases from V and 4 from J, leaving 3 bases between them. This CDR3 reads CASSLSLETQYF. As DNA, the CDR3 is TGTGCCAGCAGTTTATCTTTAGAGACCCAGTACTTC.

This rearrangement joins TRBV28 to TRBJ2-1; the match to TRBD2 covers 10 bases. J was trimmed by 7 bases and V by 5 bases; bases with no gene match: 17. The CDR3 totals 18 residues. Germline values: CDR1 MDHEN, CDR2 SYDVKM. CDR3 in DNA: TGTGCCAGCAGTCCCCGCTGGGCCGGGAGCGGGGGGGCTAATGAGCAGTTCTTC. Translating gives CASSPRWAGSGGANEQFF.

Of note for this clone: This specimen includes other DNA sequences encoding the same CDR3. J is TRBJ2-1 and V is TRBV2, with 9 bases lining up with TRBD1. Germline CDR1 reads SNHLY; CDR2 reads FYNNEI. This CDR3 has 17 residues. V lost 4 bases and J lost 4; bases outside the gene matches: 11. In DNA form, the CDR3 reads TGTGCCAGCAGTGGATACGGGACAGGGATGACGTACAATGAGCAGTTCTTC. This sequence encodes CASSGYGTGMTYNEQFF.

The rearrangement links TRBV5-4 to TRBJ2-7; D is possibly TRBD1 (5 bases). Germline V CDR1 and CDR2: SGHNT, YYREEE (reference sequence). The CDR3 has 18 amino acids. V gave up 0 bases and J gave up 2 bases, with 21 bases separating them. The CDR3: CASSLGPLTGRVTYEQYF. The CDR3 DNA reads TGTGCCAGCAGCTTGGGACCCCTTACGGGCAGGGTTACCTACGAGCAGTACTTC.

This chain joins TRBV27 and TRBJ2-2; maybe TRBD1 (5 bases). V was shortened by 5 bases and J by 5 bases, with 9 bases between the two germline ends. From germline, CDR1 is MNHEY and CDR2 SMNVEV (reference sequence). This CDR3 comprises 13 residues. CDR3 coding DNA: TGTGCCAGCAGTCAAGGGGCTACCGGGGAGCTGTTTTTT. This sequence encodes CASSQGATGELFF.

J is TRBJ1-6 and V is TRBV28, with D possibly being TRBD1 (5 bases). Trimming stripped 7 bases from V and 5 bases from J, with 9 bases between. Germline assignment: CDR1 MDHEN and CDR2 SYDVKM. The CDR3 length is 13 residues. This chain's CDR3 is CASTDSHNSPLHF. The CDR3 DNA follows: TGTGCCAGCACTGACAGCCATAATTCACCCCTCCACTTT.

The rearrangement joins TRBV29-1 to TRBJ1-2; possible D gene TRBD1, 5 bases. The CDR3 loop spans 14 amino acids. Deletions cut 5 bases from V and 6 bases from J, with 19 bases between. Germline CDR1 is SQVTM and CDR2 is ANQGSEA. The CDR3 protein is CSVSIEGPSDGYTF. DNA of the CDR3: TGCAGCGTTTCTATCGAGGGGCCGAGTGATGGCTACACCTTC.

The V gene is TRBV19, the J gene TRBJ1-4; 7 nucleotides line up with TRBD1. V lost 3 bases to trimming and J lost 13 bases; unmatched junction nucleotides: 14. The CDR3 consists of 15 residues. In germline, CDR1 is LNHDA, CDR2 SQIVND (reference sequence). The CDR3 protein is CASSILGGLSTALFF. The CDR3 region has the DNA TGTGCCAGTAGTATCTTAGGGGGCTTATCCACGGCACTGTTTTTT.

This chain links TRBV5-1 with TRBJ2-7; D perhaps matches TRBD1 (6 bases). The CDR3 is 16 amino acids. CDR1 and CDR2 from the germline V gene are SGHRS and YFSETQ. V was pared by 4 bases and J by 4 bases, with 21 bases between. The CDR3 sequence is CASSGGQSPTWYEQYF. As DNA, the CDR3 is TGCGCCAGCAGCGGTGGACAGTCCCCCACCTGGTACGAGCAGTACTTC.

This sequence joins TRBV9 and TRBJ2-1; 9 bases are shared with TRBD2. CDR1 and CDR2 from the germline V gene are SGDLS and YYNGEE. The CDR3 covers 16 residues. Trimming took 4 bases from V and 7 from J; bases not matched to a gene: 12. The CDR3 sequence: CASSLSGGGGRNEQFF. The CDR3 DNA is TGTGCCAGCAGCCTCTCAGGCGGGGGGGGCCGGAATGAGCAGTTCTTC. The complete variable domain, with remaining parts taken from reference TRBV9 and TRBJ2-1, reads DSGVTQTPKHLITATGQRVTLRCSPRSGDLSVYWYQQSLDQGLQFLIQYYNGEERAKGNILERFSAQQFPDLHSELNLSSLELGDSALYFCASSLSGGGGRNEQFFGPGTRLTVL.